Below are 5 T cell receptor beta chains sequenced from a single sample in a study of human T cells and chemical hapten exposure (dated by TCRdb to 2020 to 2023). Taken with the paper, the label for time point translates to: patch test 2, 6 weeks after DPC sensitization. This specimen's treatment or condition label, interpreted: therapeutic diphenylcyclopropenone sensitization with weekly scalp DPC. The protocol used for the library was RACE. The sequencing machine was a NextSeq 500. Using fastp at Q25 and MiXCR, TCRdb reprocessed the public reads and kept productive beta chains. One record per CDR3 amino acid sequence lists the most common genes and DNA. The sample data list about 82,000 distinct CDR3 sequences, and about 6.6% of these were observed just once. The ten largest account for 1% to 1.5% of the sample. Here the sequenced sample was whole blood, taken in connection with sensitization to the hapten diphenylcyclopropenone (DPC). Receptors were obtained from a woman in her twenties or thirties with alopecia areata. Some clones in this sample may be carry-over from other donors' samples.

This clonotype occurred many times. CDR3 bases: TGCAGCGTTGATGGCGGGAGCCGGAAGGAGCAGTTCTTC. It translates to CSVDGGSRKEQFF. The chain carries TRBV29-1 and TRBJ2-1; 7 nucleotides agree with TRBD2. In germline, CDR1 is SQVTM, CDR2 ANQGSEA. The CDR3 totals 13 residues. The trim removed 3 bases at V and 10 bases at J, leaving 9 bases unmatched.

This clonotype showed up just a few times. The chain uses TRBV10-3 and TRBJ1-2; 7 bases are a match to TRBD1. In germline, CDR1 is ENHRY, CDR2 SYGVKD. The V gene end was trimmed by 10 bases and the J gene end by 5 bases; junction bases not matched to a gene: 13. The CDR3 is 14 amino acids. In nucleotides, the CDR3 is TGTGCCACCGGACGTCAGGGGGACGGGTATGGCTACACCTTC. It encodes CATGRQGDGYGYTF.

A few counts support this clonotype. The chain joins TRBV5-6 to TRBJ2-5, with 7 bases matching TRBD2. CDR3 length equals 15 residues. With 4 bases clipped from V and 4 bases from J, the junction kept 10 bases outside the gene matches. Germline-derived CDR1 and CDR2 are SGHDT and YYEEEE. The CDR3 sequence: CASSLGTMWGETQYF. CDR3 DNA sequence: TGTGCCAGCAGCCTCGGGACTATGTGGGGAGAGACCCAGTACTTC.

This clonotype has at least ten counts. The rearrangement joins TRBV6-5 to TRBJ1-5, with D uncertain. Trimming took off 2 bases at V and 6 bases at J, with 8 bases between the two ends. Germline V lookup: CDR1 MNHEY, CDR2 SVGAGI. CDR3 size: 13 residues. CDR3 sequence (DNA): TGTGCCAGCAGTTACACTTTCGGTCAGCCCCAGCATTTT. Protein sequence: CASSYTFGQPQHF.

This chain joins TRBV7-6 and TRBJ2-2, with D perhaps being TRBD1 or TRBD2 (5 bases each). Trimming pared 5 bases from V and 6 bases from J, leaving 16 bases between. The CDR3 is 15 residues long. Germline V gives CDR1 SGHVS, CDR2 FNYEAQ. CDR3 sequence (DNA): TGTGCCAGCAGCAAGGGATTTCAGGGACCCGGGGAGCTGTTTTTT. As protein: CASSKGFQGPGELFF.